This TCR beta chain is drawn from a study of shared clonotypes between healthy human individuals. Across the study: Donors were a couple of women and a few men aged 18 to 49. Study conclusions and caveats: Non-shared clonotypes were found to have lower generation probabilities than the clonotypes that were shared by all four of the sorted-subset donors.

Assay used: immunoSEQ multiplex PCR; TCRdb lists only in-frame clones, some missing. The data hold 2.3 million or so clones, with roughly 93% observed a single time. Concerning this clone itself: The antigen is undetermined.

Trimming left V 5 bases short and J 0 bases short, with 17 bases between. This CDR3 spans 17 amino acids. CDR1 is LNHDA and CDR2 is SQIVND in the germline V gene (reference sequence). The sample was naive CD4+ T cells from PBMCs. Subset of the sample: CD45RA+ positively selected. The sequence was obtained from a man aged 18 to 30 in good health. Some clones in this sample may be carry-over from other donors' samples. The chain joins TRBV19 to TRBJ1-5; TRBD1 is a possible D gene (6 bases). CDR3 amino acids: CASSPPSGQYSNQPQHF. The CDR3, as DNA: TGTGCCAGTAGTCCCCCCTCGGGACAATATAGCAATCAGCCCCAGCATTTT.